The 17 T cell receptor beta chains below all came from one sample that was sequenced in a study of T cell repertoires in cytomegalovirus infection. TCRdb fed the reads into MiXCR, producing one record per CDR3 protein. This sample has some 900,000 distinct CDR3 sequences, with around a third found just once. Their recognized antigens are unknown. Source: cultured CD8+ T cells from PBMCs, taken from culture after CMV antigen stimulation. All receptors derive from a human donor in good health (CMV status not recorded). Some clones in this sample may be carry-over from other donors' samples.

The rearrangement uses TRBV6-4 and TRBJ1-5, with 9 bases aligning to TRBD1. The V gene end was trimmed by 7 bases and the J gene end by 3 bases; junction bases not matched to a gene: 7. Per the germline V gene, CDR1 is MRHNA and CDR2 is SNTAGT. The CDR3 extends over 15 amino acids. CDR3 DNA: TGTGCCAGCACCCCGGGACAGGGTAACAATCAGCCCCAGCATTTT. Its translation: CASTPGQGNNQPQHF.

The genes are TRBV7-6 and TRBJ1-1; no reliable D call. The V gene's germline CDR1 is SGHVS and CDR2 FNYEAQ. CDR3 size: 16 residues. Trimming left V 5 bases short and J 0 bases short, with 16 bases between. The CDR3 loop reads CASSPRTGNLNTEAFF. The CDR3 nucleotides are TGTGCCAGCAGCCCCCGGACCGGGAACCTGAACACTGAAGCTTTCTTT.

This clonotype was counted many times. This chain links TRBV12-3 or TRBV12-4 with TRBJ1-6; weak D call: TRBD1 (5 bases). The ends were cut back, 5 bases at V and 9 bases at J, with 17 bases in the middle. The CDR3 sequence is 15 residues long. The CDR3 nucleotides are TGTGCCAGCAGTGACCCCAGGGTGGCGGGTTCACCCCTCCACTTT. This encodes CASSDPRVAGSPLHF.

This CDR3 is CANRPREYSGNQPQHF. The CDR3 DNA reads TGTGCCAACAGGCCCAGGGAGTACAGCGGCAATCAGCCCCAGCATTTT. This chain connects TRBV6-1 to TRBJ1-5; tentatively, D is TRBD1 (5 bases). Germline V CDR1 and CDR2: MNHNS, SASEGT. This CDR3 has 16 amino acids. V lost 10 bases and J lost 2, with 21 bases in between.

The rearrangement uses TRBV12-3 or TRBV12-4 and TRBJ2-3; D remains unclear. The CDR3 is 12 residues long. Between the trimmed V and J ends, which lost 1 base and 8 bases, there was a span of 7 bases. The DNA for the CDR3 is TGTGCCAGCAGTTTAGGGACGAGTACGCAGTATTTT. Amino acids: CASSLGTSTQYF.

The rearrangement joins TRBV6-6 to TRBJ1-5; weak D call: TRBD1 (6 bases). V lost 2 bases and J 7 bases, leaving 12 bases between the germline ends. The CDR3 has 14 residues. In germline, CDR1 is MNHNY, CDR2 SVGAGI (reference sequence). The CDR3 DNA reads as TGTGCCAGCAGTTACGCGGGCAGGGGACAGCCCCAGCATTTT. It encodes CASSYAGRGQPQHF.

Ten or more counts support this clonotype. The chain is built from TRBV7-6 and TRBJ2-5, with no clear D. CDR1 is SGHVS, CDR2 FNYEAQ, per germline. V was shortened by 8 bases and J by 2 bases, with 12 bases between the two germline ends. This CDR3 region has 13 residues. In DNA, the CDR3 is TGTGCCAGCGGAATAGGACCTCAAGAGACCCAGTACTTC. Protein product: CASGIGPQETQYF.

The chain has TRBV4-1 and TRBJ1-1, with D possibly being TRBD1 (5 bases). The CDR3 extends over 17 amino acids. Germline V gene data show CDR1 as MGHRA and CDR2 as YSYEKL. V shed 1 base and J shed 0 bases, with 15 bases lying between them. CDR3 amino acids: CASSQGPGRGVNTEAFF. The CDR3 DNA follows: TGCGCCAGCAGCCAAGGCCCAGGGAGGGGTGTGAACACTGAAGCTTTCTTT.

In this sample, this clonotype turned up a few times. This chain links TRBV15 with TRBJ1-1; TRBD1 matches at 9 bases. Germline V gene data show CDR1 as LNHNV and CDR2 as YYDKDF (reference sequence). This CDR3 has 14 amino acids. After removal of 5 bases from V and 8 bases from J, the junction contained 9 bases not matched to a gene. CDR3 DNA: TGTGCCACCAGCGGATCATACGGGACAGGGGAAGCTTTCTTT. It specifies CATSGSYGTGEAFF.

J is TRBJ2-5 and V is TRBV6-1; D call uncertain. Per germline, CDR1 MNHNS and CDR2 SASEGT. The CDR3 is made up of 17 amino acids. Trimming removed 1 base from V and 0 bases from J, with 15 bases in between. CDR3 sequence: CASSEGTSMADQETQYF. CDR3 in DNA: TGTGCCAGCAGTGAAGGAACATCTATGGCAGACCAAGAGACCCAGTACTTC.

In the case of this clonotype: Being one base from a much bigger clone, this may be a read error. CDR3 sequence reads: CASYGRNIIYF. The CDR3 nucleotides read TGTGCCAGCTACGGCCGAAACATCATATATTTT. This chain uses TRBV2 with TRBJ1-3; D is undetermined. The CDR3 has 11 residues. The germline gives CDR1 SNHLY, CDR2 FYNNEI.

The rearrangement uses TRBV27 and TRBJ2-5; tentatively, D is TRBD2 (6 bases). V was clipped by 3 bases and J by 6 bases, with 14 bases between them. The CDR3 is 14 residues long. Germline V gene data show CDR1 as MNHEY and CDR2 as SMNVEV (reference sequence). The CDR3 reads CASSLTTSRKTQYF. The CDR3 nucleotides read TGTGCCAGCAGTTTGACCACTAGCAGAAAGACCCAGTACTTC.

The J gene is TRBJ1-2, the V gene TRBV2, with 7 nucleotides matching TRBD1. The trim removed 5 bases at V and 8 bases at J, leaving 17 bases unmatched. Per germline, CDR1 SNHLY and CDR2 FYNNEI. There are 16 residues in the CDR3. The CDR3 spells CASSKVETGARRGYTF. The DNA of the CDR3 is TGTGCCAGCAGTAAAGTCGAAACAGGGGCCAGGCGGGGCTACACCTTC.

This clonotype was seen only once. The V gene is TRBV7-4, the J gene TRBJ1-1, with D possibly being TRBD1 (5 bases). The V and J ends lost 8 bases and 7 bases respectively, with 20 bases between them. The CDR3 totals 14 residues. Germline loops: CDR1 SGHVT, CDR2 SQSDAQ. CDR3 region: CASAPDKLSSEAFF. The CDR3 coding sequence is TGTGCCAGCGCTCCGGACAAACTCTCCAGTGAAGCTTTCTTT.

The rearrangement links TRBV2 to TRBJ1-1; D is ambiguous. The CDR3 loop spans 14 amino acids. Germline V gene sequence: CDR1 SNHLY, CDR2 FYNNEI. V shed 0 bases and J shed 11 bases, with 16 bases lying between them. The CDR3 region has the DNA TGTGCCAGCAGTGAAGCGCTTTCGGCCCAGGAGGCTTTCTTT. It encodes CASSEALSAQEAFF.

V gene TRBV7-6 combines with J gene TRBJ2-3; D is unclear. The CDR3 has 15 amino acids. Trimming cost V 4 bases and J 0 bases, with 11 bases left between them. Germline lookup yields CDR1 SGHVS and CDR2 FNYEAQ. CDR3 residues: CASSSSFLSTDTQYF. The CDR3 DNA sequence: TGTGCCAGCAGCTCCAGTTTTTTGAGCACAGATACGCAGTATTTT.

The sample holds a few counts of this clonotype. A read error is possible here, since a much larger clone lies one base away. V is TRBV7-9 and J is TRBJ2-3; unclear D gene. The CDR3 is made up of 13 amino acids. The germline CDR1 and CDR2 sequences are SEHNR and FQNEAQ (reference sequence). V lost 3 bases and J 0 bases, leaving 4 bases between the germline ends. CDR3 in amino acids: CASSFESTDTQYF. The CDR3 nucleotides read TGTGCCAGCAGCTTCGAGAGCACAGATACGCAGTATTTT.